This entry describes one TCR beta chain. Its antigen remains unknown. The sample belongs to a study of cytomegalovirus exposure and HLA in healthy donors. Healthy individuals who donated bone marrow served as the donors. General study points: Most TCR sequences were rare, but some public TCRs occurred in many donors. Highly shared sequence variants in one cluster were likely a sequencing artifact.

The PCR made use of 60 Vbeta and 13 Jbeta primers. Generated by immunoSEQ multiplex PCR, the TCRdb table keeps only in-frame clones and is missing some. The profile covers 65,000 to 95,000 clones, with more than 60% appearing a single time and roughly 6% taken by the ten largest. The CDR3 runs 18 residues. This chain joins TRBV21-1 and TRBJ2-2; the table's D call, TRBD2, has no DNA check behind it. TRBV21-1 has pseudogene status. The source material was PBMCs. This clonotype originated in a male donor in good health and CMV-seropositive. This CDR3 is CASSNGNSGRHGHRELFF. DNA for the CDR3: TGTGCCAGCAGCAATGGTAATAGCGGGAGACACGGGCACCGGGAGCTGTTTTTT.